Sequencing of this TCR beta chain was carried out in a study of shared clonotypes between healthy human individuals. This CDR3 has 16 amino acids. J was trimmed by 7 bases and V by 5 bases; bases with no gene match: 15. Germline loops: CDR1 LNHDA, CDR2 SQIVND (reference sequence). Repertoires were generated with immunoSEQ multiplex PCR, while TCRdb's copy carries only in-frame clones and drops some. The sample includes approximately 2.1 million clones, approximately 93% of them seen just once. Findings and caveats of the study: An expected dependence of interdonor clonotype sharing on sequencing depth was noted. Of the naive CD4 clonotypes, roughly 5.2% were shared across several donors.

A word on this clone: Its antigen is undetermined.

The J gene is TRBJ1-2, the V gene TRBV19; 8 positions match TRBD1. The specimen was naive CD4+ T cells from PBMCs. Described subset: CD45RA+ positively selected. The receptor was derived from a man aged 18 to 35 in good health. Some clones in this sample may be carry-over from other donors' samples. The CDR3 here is CASSGGRDRGSFGYTF. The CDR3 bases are TGTGCCAGTAGTGGCGGTCGAGACAGGGGTTCCTTTGGCTACACCTTC.